This section outlines one TCR beta chain sequence together with its context. This clonotype counts as medium-sized (0.01 to 0.1%). This clone's antigen is unknown. Base qualities were left out, and no much larger clone turns up one base away. Amplification of full-length TCR variable regions was done by 5' RACE PCR using constant-region reverse primers, and this step was followed by semi-nested PCR with Nested Universal Primer A. Using the ReliaPrep RNA Cell Miniprep System, total RNA was extracted, and the SMARTer RACE 5'/3' Kit was then used to reverse transcribe the RNA into 5'RACE-ready cDNA. Multiplex adaptors were used to barcode full-length TCR alpha and beta libraries, and the barcoded libraries were sequenced on an Illumina MiSeq. In the authors' own workflow: For each of nine subset-tissue groups, sequencing data from the five patients were combined, and the groups were compared by unsupervised clustering of TCR gene usage. Repertoire similarity was calculated with the Morisita-Horn index, weighting shared sequences by their contribution to each repertoire. Clones were called with MiXCR by TCRdb after fastp trimmed the public reads at Q25, and only in-frame beta chains were retained. Here each entry gathers all rows of one CDR3 protein and keeps the most common genes and DNA. In this record, the V and J calls reflect TCRdb's handling and not the investigators' own analysis. This sample gives approximately 5,000 distinct CDR3 sequences in total; under 40% of them show up just once. Together, the top ten hold around 5.5% of the sample.

The germline V gene (reference sequence) sets CDR1 to DFQATT and CDR2 to SNEGSKA. Trimming removed 4 bases from V and 0 bases from J; the gene matches leave 4 bases unexplained. From the cysteine up to the phenylalanine, the CDR3 has a length of 15 residues. Just CDR3 DNA is preserved here, 45 bases in frame from base 1. Naive CD4+ T cells were purified with the Miltenyi Naive CD4+ T Cell Isolation kit, with Tregs depleted using CD25 microbeads. Tregs, naive and memory CD4+ T cells from tumor, blood and ipsilateral draining lymph nodes of a handful of breast cancer patients underwent full-length TCR alpha and beta sequencing. Tumor tissue, along with lymph nodes from ipsilateral axillary dissection, was perfused with PBS, minced, and then digested using collagenase I and hyaluronidase. Ficoll density gradient centrifugation was used to isolate mononuclear cells from lymph nodes or from 40 to 50 ml of peripheral blood. FACS confirmed that the sorted cell populations were more than 90% pure.

The record originates from a study (dated by TCRdb to between 2015 and 2016). Regarding the complete study: The study tested whether tumor-infiltrating Tregs in breast cancer are recruited from blood Tregs or converted in situ from other CD4+ T cell subsets. Points the paper makes about the study in general: Rather than covering whole repertoires, validation in the larger cohort was restricted to a single TCR beta V-J rearrangement. The greatest overlap of tumor-infiltrating Treg TCR alpha and beta sequences was with tumor naive CD4+ T cells, followed next by blood naive CD4+ T cells. Tumor memory CD4+ T cell TCR gene usage clustered with blood and lymph node memory CD4+ cells and lymph node naive CD4+ cells.

In this chain, TRBV20-1 is recombined with TRBJ2-3, with 10 bases matching TRBD2. The clonotype was recovered from a female donor with breast cancer. The sequencing input was naive CD4+ T cells sorted from a lymph node. The sample's cell subset or site label is to be understood as: naive CD4+ T cells, CD4+CD45RA+CD25-. The CDR3: CSAKGTSASTDTQYF. The bases read TGCAGTGCTAAAGGGACTAGCGCTAGCACAGATACGCAGTATTTT.